This TCR beta chain is from a study of T cell changes during pregnancy in multiple sclerosis. The CDR3 spans 17 residues. Per germline, CDR1 SGHNT and CDR2 YENEEA. Trimming pared 5 bases from V and 7 bases from J, leaving 26 bases between. This clone was counted a single time. The assay was immunoSEQ multiplex PCR, and TCRdb's table has in-frame clones only and misses some. There are 85,000 to 120,000 clones in the sample; about 89% occur only once, and about 1.5% lies in the top ten. The chain is built from TRBV11-3 and TRBJ1-2; tentative D call: TRBD1 (6 bases). The sequence was collected from a female donor with multiple sclerosis, enrolled in a pregnancy study. This specimen was peripheral blood, taken before pregnancy. CDR3: CASSAQPGGAGESGYTF. The CDR3 DNA follows: TGTGCCAGCAGCGCGCAACCGGGGGGGGCAGGGGAGTCTGGCTACACCTTC. Filled out from reference TRBV11-3 and TRBJ1-2, the complete variable domain reads EAGVVQSPRYKIIEKKQPVAFWCNPISGHNTLYWYLQNLGQGPELLIRYENEEAVDDSQLPKDRFSAERLKGVDSTLKIQPAELGDSAVYLCASSAQPGGAGESGYTFGSGTRLTVV.